This T cell receptor beta chain appears in the sequencing data of a study of blood T cell repertoires in COVID-19. Study in general: COVID-19 samples collected from the United States, Italy and Spain covered acute and convalescent phases. The analysed material was cDNA or gDNA that came from T cells, B-cell-depleted T cells, or PBMCs.

Those enrolled in Seattle joined during active infection and were followed longitudinally afterward. Some clones are missing from TCRdb's copy, which holds only in-frame ones; the method was immunoSEQ multiplex PCR. Of about 370,000 clones in the sample, 80% to 90% are singletons; the top ten hold about 2.9%. This CDR3 has 15 amino acids. Unmatched junction bases numbered 9, after V lost 5 bases and J lost 5 bases. CDR1 MNHEY and CDR2 SVGAGI come from the germline V gene. The sequence was obtained from a woman under 40 with COVID-19, enrolled during active disease. The sequencing sample was made of peripheral blood. This sequence joins TRBV6-5 and TRBJ1-1, with 9 bases fitting TRBD1. As DNA, the CDR3 is TGTGCCAGCAGTAACCCGGGACAGGGCGGGACTGAAGCTTTCTTT. Translation gives CASSNPGQGGTEAFF.